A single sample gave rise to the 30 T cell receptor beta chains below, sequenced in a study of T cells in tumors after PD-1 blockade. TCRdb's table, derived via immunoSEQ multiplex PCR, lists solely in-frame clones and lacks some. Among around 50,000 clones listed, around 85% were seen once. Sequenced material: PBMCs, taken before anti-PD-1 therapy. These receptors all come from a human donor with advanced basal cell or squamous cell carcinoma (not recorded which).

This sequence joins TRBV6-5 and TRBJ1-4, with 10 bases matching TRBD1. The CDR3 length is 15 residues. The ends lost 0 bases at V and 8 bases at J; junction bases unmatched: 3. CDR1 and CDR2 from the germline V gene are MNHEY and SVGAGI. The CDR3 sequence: CASSYSGTGEEKLFF. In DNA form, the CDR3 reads TGTGCCAGCAGTTACTCCGGGACAGGGGAAGAAAAACTGTTTTTT.

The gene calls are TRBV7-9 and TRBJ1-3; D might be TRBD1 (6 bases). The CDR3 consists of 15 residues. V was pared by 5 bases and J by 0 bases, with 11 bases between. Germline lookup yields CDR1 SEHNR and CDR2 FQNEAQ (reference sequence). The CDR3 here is CASSPDRPSGNTIYF. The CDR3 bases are TGTGCCAGCAGCCCTGACAGGCCCTCTGGAAACACCATATATTTT.

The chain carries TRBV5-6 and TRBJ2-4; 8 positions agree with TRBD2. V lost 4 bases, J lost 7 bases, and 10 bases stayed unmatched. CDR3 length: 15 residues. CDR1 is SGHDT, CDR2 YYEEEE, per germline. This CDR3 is CASSPTGGTSNIQYF. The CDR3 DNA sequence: TGTGCCAGCAGCCCGACGGGGGGGACAAGCAACATTCAGTACTTC.

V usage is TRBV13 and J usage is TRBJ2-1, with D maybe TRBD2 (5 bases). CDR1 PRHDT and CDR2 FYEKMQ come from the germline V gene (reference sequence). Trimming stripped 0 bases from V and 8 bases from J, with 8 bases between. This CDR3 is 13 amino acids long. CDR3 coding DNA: TGTGCCAGCAGCTTAGGGCTGGGAGATGAGCAGTTCTTC. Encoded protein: CASSLGLGDEQFF. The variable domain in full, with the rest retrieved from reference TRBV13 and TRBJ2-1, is AAGVIQSPRHLIKEKRETATLKCYPIPRHDTVYWYQQGPGQDPQFLISFYEKMQSDKGSIPDRFSAQQFSDYHSELNMSSLELGDSALYFCASSLGLGDEQFFGPGTRLTVL.

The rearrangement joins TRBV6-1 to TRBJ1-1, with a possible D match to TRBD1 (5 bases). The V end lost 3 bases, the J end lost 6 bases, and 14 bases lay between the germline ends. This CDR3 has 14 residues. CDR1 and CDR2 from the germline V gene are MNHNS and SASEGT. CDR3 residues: CASSEQTGTAEAFF. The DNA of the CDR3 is TGTGCCAGCAGTGAGCAAACTGGGACGGCTGAAGCTTTCTTT.

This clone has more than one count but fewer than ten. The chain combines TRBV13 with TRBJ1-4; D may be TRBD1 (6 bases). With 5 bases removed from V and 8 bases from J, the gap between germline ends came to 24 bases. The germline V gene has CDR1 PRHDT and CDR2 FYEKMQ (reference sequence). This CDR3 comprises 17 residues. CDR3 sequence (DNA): TGTGCCAGCAGCCAGACCCACAGCCGGGGGCCTGGGGAAAAACTGTTTTTT. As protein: CASSQTHSRGPGEKLFF.

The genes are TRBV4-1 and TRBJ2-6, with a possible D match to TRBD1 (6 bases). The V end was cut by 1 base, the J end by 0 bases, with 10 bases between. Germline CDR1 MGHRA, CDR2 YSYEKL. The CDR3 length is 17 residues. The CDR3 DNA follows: TGCGCCAGCAGCCAAGGCCAGGGGTCCTCTGGGGCCAACGTCCTGACTTTC. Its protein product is CASSQGQGSSGANVLTF.

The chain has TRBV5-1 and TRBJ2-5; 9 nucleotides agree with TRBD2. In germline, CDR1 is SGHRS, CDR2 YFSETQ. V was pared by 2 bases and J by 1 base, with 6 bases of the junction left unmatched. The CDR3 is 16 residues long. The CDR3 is CASSLAGGPRQETQYF. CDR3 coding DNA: TGCGCCAGCAGCTTAGCGGGAGGACCCCGCCAAGAGACCCAGTACTTC.

CDR3 sequence: CSAAGTSGSPAVGSEQFF. In DNA, the CDR3 is TGCAGCGCTGCCGGGACTAGCGGGAGTCCGGCCGTGGGAAGTGAGCAGTTCTTC. The rearrangement links TRBV29-1 to TRBJ2-1; 14 bases align to TRBD2. Looked up from germline, CDR1 is SQVTM and CDR2 is ANQGSEA. This CDR3 region has 18 residues. V dropped 7 bases and J dropped 9; count of bases not matched to a gene: 20.

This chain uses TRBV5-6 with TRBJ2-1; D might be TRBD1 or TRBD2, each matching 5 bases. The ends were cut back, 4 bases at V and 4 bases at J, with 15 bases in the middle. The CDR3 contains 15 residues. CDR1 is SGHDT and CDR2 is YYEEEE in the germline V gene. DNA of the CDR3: TGTGCCAGCAGCAGCGACAGCCCGGGGTACAATGAGCAGTTCTTC. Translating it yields CASSSDSPGYNEQFF. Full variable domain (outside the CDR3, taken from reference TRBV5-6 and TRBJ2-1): DAGVTQSPTHLIKTRGQQVTLRCSPKSGHDTVSWYQQALGQGPQFIFQYYEEEERQRGNFPDRFSGHQFPNYSSELNVNALLLGDSALYLCASSSDSPGYNEQFFGPGTRLTVL.

The CDR3 is CASSEAPRGVGYTF. As DNA, the CDR3 is TGTGCCAGCAGTGAAGCCCCCCGTGGGGTTGGCTACACCTTC. This chain connects TRBV6-1 to TRBJ1-2; the D is unclear. Germline V gene lookup returns CDR1 MNHNS and CDR2 SASEGT. The V end was cut by 0 bases, the J end by 7 bases, with 12 bases between. The CDR3 sequence is 14 residues long.

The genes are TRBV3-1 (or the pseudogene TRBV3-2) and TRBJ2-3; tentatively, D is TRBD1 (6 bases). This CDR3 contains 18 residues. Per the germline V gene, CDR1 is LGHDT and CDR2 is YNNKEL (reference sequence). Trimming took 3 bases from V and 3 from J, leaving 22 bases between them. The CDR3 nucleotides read TGTGCCAGCAGCCATTTAACGAGGTTCAGGGGAAAAACAGATACGCAGTATTTT. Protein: CASSHLTRFRGKTDTQYF.

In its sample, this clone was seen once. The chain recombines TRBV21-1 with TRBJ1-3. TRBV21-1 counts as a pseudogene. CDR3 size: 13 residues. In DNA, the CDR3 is TGTGCCAGCATCTTCATAATAGGAAACACCATATATTTT. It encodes CASIFIIGNTIYF.

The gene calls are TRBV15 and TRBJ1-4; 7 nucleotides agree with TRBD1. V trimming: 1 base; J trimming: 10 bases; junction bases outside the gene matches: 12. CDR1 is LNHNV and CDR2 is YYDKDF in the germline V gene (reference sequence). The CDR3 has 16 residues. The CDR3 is CATSRGPPTGEGKLFF. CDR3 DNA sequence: TGTGCCACCAGCAGAGGTCCTCCTACAGGGGAAGGAAAACTGTTTTTT. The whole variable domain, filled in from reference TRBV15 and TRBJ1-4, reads DAMVIQNPRYQVTQFGKPVTLSCSQTLNHNVMYWYQQKSSQAPKLLFHYYDKDFNNEADTPDNFQSRRPNTSFCFLDIRSPGLGDTAMYLCATSRGPPTGEGKLFFGSGTQLSVL.

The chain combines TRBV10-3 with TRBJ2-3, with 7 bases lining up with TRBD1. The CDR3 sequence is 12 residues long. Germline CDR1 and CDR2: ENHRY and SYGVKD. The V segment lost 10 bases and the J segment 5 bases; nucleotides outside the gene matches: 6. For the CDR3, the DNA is TGTGCCACAACAGGGGTAGTAGATACGCAGTATTTT. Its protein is CATTGVVDTQYF.

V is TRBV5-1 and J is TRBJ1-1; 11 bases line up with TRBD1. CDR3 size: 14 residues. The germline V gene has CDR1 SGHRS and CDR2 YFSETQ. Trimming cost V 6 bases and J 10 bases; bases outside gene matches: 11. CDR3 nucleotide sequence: TGCGCCAGCACCGGGACAGGGGGAAGTAACGGAGCTTTCTTT. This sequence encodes CASTGTGGSNGAFF. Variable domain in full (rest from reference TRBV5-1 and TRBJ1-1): KAGVTQTPRYLIKTRGQQVTLSCSPISGHRSVSWYQQTPGQGLQFLFEYFSETQRNKGNFPGRFSGRQFSNSRSEMNVSTLELGDSALYLCASTGTGGSNGAFFGQGTRLTVV.

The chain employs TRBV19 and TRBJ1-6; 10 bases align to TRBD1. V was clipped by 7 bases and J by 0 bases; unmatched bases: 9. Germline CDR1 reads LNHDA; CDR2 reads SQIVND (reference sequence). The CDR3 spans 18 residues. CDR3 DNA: TGTGCCAGTACCCCAGGGACAGGGGCGAGCTCCTATAATTCACCCCTCCACTTT. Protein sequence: CASTPGTGASSYNSPLHF.

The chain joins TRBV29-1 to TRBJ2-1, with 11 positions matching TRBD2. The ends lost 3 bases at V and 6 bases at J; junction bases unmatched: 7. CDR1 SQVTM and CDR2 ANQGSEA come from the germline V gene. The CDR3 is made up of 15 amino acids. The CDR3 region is CSVDLGLAAVNEQFF. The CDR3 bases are TGCAGCGTTGACTTGGGACTAGCGGCGGTCAATGAGCAGTTCTTC.

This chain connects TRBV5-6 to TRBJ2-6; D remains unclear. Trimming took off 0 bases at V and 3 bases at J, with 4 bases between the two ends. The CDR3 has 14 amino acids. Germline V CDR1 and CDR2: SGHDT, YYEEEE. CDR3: CASSLGHGANVLTF. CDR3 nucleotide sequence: TGTGCCAGCAGCTTGGGACATGGGGCCAACGTCCTGACTTTC.

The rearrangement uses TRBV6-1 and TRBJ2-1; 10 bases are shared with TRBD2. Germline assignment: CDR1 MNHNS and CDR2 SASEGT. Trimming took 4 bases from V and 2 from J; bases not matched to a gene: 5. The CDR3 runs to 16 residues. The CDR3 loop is CASSVSSGGAYNEQFF. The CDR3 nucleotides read TGTGCCAGCAGTGTTTCCAGCGGGGGGGCCTACAATGAGCAGTTCTTC.

CDR3 in DNA: TGTGCCAGCAGCCTGGTGAATGAGCAGTTCTTC. Translating gives CASSLVNEQFF. The chain couples TRBV7-9 to TRBJ2-1; D gene uncertain. From germline, CDR1 is SEHNR and CDR2 FQNEAQ (reference sequence). The CDR3 spans 11 residues. V was pared by 5 bases and J by 7 bases, with 6 bases between.

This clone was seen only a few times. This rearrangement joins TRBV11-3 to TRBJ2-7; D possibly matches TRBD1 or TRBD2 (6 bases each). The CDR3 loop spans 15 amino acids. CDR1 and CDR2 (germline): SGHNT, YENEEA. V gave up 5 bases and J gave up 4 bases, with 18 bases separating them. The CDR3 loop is CASSPAGQGKYEQYF. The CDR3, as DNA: TGTGCCAGCAGCCCGGCGGGGCAGGGGAAATACGAGCAGTACTTC.

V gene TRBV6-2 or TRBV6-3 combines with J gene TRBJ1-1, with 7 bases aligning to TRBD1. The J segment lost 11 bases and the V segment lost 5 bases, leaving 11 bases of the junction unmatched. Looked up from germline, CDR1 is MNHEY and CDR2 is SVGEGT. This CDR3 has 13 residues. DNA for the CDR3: TGTGCCAGCAGTAAGCCCGGGACAGTGTGGGCTTTCTTT. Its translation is CASSKPGTVWAFF.

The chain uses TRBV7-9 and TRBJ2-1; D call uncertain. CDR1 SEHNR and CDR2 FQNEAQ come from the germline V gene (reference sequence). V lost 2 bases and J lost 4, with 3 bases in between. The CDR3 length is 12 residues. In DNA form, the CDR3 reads TGTGCCAGCAGCTTATCTTACAATGAGCAGTTCTTC. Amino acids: CASSLSYNEQFF.

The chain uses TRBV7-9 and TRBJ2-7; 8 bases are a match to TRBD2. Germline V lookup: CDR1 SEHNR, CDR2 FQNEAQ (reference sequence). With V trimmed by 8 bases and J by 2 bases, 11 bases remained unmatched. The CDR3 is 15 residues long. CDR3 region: CASATGGALTYEQYF. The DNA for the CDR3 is TGTGCCAGCGCGACCGGGGGGGCCCTAACCTACGAGCAGTACTTC. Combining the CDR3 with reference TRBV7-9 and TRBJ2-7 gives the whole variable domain DTGVSQNPRHKITKRGQNVTFRCDPISEHNRLYWYRQTLGQGPEFLTYFQNEAQLEKSRLLSDRFSAERPKGSFSTLEIQRTEQGDSAMYLCASATGGALTYEQYFGPGTRLTVT.

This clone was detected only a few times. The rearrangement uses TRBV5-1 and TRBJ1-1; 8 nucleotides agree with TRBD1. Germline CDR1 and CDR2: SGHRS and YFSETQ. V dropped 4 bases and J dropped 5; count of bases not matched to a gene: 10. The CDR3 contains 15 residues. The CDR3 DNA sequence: TGCGCCAGCAGCCATAGGGACAGGAAGGCGACTGAAGCTTTCTTT. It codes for CASSHRDRKATEAFF.

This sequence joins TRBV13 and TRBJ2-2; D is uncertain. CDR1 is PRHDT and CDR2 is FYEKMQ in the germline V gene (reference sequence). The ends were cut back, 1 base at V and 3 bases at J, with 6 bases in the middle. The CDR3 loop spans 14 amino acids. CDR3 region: CASSLDRYTGELFF. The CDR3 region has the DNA TGTGCCAGCAGCTTAGACAGATACACCGGGGAGCTGTTTTTT.

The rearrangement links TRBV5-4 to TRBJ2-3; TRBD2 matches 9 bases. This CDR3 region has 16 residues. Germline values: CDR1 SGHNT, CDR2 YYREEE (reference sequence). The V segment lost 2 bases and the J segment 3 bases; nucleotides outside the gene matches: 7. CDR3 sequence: CASSFYRLAETDTQYF. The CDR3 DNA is TGTGCCAGCAGCTTCTACCGACTAGCGGAAACAGATACGCAGTATTTT.

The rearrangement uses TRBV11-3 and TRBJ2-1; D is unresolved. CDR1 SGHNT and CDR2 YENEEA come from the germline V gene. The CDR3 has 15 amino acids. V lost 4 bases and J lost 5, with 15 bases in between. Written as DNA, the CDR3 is TGTGCCAGCAGCTCGTTACATAAAGGAGACAATGAGCAGTTCTTC. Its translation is CASSSLHKGDNEQFF.

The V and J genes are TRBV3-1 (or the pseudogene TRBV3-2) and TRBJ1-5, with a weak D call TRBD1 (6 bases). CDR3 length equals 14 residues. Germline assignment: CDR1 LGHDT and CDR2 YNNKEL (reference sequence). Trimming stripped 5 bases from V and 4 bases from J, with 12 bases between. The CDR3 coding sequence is TGTGCCAGCAGCTTACAGGGCCGGAATCAGCCCCAGCATTTT. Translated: CASSLQGRNQPQHF.